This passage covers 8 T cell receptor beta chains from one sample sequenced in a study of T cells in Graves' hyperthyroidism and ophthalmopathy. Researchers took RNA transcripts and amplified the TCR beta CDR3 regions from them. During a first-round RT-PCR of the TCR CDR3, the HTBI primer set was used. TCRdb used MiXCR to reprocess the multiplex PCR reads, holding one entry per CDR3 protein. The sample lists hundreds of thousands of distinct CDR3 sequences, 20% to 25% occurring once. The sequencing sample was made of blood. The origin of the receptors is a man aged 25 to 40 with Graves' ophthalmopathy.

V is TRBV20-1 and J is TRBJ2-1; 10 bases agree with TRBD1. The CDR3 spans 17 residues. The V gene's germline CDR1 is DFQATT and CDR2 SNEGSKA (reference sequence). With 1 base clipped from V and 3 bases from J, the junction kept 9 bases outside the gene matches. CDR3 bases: TGCAGTGCTAGAGCGGCCCCTGGGACAGGGGTCTACAATGAGCAGTTCTTC. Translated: CSARAAPGTGVYNEQFF.

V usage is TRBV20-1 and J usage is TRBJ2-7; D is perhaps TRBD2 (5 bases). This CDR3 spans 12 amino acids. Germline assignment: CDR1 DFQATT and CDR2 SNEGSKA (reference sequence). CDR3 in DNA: TGCAGCGCTTGGGGAGAGGTCTACGAGCAGTACTTC. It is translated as CSAWGEVYEQYF.

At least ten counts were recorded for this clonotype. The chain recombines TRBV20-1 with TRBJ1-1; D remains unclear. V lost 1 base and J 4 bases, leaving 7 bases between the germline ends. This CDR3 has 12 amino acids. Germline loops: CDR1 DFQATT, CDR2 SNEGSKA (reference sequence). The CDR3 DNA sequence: TGCAGTGCTAGAGCCCTGAGCACTGAAGCTTTCTTT. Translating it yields CSARALSTEAFF.

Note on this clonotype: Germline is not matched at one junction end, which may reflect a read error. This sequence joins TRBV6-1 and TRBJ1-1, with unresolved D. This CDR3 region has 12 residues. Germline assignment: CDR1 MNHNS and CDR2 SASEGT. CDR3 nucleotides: TGTGCCAGCAGCCCCTTTGAAACTGGAGCTTTCTTT. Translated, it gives CASSPFETGAFF.

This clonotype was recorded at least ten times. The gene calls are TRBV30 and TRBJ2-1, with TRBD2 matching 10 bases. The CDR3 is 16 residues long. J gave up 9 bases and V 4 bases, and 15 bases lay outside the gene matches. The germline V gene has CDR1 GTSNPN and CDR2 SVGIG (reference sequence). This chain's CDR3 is CAWTSPTSGTSTEQFF. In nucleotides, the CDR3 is TGTGCCTGGACTAGTCCTACTAGCGGGACGAGCACTGAGCAGTTCTTC.

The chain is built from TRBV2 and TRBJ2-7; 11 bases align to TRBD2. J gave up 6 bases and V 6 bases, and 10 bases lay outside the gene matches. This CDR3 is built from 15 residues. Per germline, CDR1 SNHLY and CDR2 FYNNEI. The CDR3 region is CASRVAGGPSGEQYF. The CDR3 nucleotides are TGTGCCAGCAGAGTAGCGGGAGGGCCCTCGGGCGAGCAGTACTTC.

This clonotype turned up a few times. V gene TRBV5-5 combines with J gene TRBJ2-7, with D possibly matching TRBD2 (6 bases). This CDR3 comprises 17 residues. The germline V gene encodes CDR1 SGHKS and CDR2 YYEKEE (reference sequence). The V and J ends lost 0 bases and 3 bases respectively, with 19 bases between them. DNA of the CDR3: TGTGCCAGCAGCTTGGCTGGCTTCGGGAGAAGTGGCTACGAGCAGTACTTC. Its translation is CASSLAGFGRSGYEQYF. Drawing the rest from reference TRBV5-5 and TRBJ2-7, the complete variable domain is DAGVTQSPTHLIKTRGQQVTLRCSPISGHKSVSWYQQVLGQGPQFIFQYYEKEERGRGNFPDRFSARQFPNYSSELNVNALLLGDSALYLCASSLAGFGRSGYEQYFGPGTRLTVT.

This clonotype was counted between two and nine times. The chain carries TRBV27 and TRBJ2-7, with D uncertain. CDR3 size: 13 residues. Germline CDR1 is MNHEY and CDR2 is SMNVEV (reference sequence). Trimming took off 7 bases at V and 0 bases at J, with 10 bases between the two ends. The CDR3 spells CASNLHNSYEQYF. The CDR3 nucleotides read TGTGCCAGCAATTTGCACAACTCCTACGAGCAGTACTTC.